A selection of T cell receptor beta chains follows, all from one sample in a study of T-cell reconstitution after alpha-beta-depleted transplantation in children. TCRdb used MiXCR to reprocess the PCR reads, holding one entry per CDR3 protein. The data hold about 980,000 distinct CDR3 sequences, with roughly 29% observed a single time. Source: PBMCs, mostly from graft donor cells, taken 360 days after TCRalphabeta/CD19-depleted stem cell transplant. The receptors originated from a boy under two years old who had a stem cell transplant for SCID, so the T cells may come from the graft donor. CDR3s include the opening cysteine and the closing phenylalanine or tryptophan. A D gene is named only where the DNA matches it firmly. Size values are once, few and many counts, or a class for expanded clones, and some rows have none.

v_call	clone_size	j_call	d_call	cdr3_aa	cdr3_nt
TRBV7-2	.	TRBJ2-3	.	CASSLMLAGTDTQYF	TGTGCCAGCAGCTTAATGTTAGCCGGCACAGATACGCAGTATTTT
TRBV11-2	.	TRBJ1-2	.	CASSPGAGRVPYGYTF	TGTGCCAGCAGCCCCGGTGCCGGGCGGGTTCCCTATGGCTACACCTTC
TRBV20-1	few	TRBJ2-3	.	CSARYTDTQYF	TGCAGTGCTAGGTACACAGATACGCAGTATTTT
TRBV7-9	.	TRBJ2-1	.	CASLTGKALNEQFF	TGTGCCAGTCTGACAGGAAAGGCCTTAAATGAGCAGTTCTTC
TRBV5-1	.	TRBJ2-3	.	CASQSSPVFTDTQYF	TGCGCCAGCCAATCCTCCCCGGTCTTCACAGATACGCAGTATTTT
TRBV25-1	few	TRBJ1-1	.	CASSDVMNTEAFF	TGTGCCAGCAGTGACGTAATGAACACTGAAGCTTTCTTT
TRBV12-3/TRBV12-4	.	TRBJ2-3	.	CASTRYGDTQYF	TGTGCCAGCACCAGATATGGAGATACGCAGTATTTT
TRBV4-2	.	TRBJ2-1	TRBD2	CASSQVGGGSSYNEQFF	TGTGCCAGCAGCCAAGTGGGCGGGGGAAGCTCCTACAATGAGCAGTTCTTC
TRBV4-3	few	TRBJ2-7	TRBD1	CASSPYQGQDSYEQYF	TGCGCCAGCAGCCCCTATCAGGGACAGGACTCCTACGAGCAGTACTTC
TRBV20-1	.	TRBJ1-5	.	CSAAVQGVNQPQHF	TGCAGTGCGGCCGTTCAAGGTGTCAATCAGCCCCAGCATTTT
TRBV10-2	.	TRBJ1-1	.	CASSGWTTGDTEAFF	TGCGCCAGCAGTGGGTGGACAACCGGGGACACTGAAGCTTTCTTT
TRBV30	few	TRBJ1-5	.	CAWSYHRGQPQHF	TGTGCCTGGAGTTACCATAGAGGTCAGCCCCAGCATTTT
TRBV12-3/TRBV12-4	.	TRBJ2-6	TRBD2	CASSFRGAGANVLTF	TGTGCCAGCAGTTTTCGGGGGGCTGGGGCCAACGTCCTGACTTTC
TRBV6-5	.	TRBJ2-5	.	CASSYSPAGREKTQYF	TGTGCCAGCAGTTACTCTCCGGCAGGCCGTGAGAAGACCCAGTACTTC
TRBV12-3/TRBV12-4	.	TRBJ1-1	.	CASSGTGTTEAFF	TGTGCCAGCAGTGGTACAGGGACCACTGAAGCTTTCTTT
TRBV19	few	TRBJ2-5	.	CASSRTWGRETQYF	TGTGCCAGTAGCCGGACTTGGGGTCGGGAGACCCAGTACTTC
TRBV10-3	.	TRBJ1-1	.	CASGGGRANTEAFF	TGTGCCTCAGGAGGGGGGCGTGCGAACACTGAAGCTTTCTTT
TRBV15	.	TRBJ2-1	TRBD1	CATSRDREYNEQFF	TGTGCCACCAGCCGGGACAGGGAATACAATGAGCAGTTCTTC
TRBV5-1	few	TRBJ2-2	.	CASRSLDNTGELFF	TGCGCCAGCAGGTCCCTCGATAACACCGGGGAGCTGTTTTTT
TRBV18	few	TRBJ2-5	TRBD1	CASSPNGQGAVQETQYF	TGTGCCAGCTCACCGAACGGACAGGGGGCAGTTCAAGAGACCCAGTACTTC
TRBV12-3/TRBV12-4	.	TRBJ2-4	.	CASSLALGQGGIQYF	TGTGCCAGCAGTTTAGCGCTAGGGCAGGGCGGCATTCAGTACTTC
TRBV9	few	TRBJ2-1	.	CASSPQGTSYNEQFF	TGTGCCAGCAGCCCCCAGGGGACCTCCTACAATGAGCAGTTCTTC
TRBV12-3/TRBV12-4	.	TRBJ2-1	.	CASSPLSGDRRTF	TGTGCCAGCAGCCCCCTGAGCGGGGACAGACGTACGTTC
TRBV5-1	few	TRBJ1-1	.	CASRVRLLGAMNTEAFF	TGCGCCAGCAGGGTCAGACTTCTCGGGGCCATGAACACTGAAGCTTTCTTT
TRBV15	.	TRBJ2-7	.	CATSRDPRDEQYF	TGTGCCACCAGCAGAGATCCCAGGGACGAGCAGTACTTC
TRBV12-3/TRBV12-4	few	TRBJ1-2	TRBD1	CASTRDRAANYGYTF	TGTGCCAGCACCCGGGACAGGGCCGCCAACTATGGCTACACCTTC
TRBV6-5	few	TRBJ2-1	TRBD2	CASSYRLAGARGEQFF	TGTGCCAGCAGTTACAGACTAGCGGGGGCGCGCGGTGAGCAGTTCTTC
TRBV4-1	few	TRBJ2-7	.	CASSQWTGRDEQYF	TGCGCCAGCAGCCAATGGACAGGGAGGGACGAGCAGTACTTC
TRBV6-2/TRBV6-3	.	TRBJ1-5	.	CASSLLGQYYQPQHF	TGTGCCAGCAGCCTTCTAGGACAATACTATCAGCCCCAGCATTTT
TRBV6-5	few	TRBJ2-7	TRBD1	CASSYGQGAWEQYF	TGTGCCAGCAGTTACGGCCAGGGGGCTTGGGAGCAGTACTTC